What follows describes a single T cell receptor (beta chain). What it binds is unknown. Isolated RNA was reverse transcribed in full, so expressed TCRB transcripts were sequenced. Measured with immunoSEQ multiplex PCR; TCRdb has only the in-frame clones, and not every one. Of some 150,000 clones listed, more than 9% are singletons. This CDR3 contains 15 residues. Trimming removed 5 bases from V and 1 base from J; junction bases left unmatched: 7. Germline V gives CDR1 SGHRS, CDR2 YFSETQ. This sample is part of a study of beta chain features in type 1 diabetes. There was one heparinised blood draw per donor, averaging roughly 0.12 L. Cell sorting via CD45RO/CCR7/CD25/CD127/CD95/CD27 was performed to obtain CD4+ naive, central memory, regulatory and stem cell-like memory cells. The study's findings and limits: There was a possibility that cDNA sequencing over-represented cells with high TCR expression.

This receptor was obtained from a man in his late teens or twenties in good health. The chain uses TRBV5-1 and TRBJ2-5, with 8 nucleotides matching TRBD2. What was sequenced was naive CD4+ T cells from blood. In DNA, the CDR3 is TGCGCCAGCAGTCTTGGCGGGGGGATCCAAGAGACCCAGTACTTC. This sequence encodes CASSLGGGIQETQYF.